The T cell receptor (beta chain) described here comes from a study of blood T cell repertoires in COVID-19. Study-wide background: The samples span acute and convalescent COVID-19 from the United States, Italy and Spain. T cells, B-cell-depleted T cells, or PBMCs provided the cDNA or gDNA that served as material.

Germline CDR1 is SGHRS and CDR2 is YFSETQ. Unmatched junction bases numbered 8, after V lost 0 bases and J lost 7 bases. CDR3 length equals 17 residues. Original methodology: Amplified reference gene primers provided the basis for estimating nucleated cell counts. Libraries were prepared by immunoSEQ multiplex PCR; TCRdb keeps only in-frame clonotypes and omits some of them. V and J calls and clone size follow that table, whereas D and trimming were derived from the DNA. The sample records roughly 300,000 clones, about 87% being singletons. Sequencing was performed on peripheral blood. The genes are TRBV5-1 and TRBJ2-2; TRBD1 matches 11 bases. The clonotype was recovered from a woman between 50 and 59 years old who had recovered from COVID-19. Written as DNA, the CDR3 is TGCGCCAGCAGCTTGGACACCGGGACAGGGGGAGGCGGGGAGCTGTTTTTT. Translation gives CASSLDTGTGGGGELFF.